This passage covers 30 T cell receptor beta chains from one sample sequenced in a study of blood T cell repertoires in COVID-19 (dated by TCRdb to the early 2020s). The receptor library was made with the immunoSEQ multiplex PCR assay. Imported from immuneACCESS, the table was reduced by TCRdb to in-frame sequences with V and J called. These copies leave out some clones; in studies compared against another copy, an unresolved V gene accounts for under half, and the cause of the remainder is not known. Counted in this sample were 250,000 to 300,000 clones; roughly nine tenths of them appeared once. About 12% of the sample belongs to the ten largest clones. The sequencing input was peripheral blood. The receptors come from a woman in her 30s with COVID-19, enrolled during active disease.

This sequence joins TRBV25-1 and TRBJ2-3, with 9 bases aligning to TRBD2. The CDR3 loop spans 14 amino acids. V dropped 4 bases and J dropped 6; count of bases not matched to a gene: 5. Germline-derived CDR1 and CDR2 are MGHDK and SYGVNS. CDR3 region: CASSGSGGGDTQYF. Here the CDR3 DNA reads TGTGCCAGCAGTGGTAGCGGGGGAGGGGATACGCAGTATTTT.

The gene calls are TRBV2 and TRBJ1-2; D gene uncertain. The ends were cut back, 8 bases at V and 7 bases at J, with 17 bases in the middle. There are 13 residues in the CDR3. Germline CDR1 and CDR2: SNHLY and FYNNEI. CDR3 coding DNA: TGTGCCAGCGCAACAATTACCTCAGGTGGCTACACCTTC. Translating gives CASATITSGGYTF. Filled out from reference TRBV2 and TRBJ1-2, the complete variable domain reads EPEVTQTPSHQVTQMGQEVILRCVPISNHLYFYWYRQILGQKVEFLVSFYNNEISEKSEIFDDQFSVERPDGSNFTLKIRSTKLEDSAMYFCASATITSGGYTFGSGTRLTVV.

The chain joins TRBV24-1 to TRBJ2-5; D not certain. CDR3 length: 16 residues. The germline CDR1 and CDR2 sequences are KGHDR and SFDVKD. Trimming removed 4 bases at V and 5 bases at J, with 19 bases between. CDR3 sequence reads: CATSEFPYEVWETQYF. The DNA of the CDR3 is TGTGCCACCAGTGAGTTCCCGTATGAGGTTTGGGAGACCCAGTACTTC.

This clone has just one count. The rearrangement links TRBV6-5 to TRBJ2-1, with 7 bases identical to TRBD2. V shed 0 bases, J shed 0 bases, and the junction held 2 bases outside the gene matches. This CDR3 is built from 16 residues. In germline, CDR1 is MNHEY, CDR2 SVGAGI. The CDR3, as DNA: TGTGCCAGCAGTTACTCTGGGGGGGGCTCCTACAATGAGCAGTTCTTC. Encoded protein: CASSYSGGGSYNEQFF.

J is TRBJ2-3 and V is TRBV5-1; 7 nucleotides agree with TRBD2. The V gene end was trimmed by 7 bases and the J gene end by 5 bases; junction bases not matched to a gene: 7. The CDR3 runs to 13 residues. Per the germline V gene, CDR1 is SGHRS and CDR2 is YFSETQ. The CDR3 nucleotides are TGCGCCAGCTCGCCAGGGAGGGAAGATACGCAGTATTTT. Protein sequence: CASSPGREDTQYF.

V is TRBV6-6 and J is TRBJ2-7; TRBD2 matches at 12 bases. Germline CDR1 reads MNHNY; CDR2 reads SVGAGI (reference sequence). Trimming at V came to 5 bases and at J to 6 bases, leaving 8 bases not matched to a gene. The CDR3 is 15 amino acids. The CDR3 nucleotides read TGTGCCAGCAGTATAGCTAGCGGGGGGGCCAGCGAGCAGTACTTC. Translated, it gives CASSIASGGASEQYF.

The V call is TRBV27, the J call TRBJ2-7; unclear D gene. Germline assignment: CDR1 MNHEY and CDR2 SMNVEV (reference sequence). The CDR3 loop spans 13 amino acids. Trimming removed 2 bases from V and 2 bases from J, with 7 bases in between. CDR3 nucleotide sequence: TGTGCCAGCAGTTTAACGAGTACCTACGAGCAGTACTTC. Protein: CASSLTSTYEQYF.

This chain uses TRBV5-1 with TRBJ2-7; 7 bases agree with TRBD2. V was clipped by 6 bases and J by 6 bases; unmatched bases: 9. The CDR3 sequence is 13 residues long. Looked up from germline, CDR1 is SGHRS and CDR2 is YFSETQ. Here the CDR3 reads CASTLGGGTEQYF. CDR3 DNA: TGCGCCAGCACCCTCGGGGGAGGGACCGAGCAGTACTTC.

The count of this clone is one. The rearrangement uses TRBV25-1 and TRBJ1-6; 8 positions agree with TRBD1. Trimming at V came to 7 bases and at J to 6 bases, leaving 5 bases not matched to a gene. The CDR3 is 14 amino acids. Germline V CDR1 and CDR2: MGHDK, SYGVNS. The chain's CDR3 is CASTDRGGNSPLHF. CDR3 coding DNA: TGTGCCAGCACCGACAGGGGTGGTAATTCACCCCTCCACTTT.

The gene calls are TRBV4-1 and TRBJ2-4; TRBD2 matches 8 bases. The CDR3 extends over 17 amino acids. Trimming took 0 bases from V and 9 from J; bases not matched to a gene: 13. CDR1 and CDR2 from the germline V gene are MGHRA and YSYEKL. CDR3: CASSQDPRTRGGLIQYF. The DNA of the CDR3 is TGCGCCAGCAGCCAAGACCCCCGGACACGGGGGGGGCTCATTCAGTACTTC.

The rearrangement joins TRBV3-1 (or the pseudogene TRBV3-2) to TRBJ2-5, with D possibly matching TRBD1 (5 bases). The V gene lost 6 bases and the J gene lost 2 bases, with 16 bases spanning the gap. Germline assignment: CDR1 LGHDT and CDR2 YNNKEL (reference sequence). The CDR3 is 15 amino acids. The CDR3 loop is CASRTVQEIQETQYF. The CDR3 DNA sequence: TGTGCCAGCAGGACGGTACAGGAGATACAAGAGACCCAGTACTTC.

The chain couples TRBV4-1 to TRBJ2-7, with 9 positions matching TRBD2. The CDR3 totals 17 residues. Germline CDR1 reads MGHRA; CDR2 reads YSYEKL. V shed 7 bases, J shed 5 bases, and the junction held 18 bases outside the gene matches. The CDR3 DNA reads TGCGCCAGCATCACCAACGGGACTAGCAGGGAATTCCACGAGCAGTACTTC. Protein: CASITNGTSREFHEQYF.

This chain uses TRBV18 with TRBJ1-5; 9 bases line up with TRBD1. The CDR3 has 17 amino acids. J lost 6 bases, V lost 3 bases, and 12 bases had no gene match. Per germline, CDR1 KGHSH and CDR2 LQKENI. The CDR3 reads CASSPLGQGINFQPQHF. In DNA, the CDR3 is TGTGCCAGCTCACCTCTGGGACAGGGAATAAATTTTCAGCCCCAGCATTTT.

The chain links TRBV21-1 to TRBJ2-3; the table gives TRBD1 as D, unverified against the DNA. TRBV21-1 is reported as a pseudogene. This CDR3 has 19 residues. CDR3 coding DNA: TGTGCCAGCAGCAAAGATATACGGACAGAGGACACTAGCACAGATACGCAGTATTTT. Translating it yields CASSKDIRTEDTSTDTQYF.

CDR3 in DNA: TGTGCCAGCAGAATTACAGGGCCTCTCGGGGCTTTCTTT. It codes for CASRITGPLGAFF. The chain recombines TRBV6-5 with TRBJ1-1, with D maybe TRBD1 (6 bases). This CDR3 region has 13 residues. Trimming took off 6 bases at V and 11 bases at J, with 19 bases between the two ends. The V gene's germline CDR1 is MNHEY and CDR2 SVGAGI.

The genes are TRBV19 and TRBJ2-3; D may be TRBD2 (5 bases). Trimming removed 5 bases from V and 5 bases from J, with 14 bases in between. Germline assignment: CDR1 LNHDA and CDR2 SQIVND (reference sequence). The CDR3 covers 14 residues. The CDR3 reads CASSLGLPGDTQYF. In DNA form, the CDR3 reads TGTGCCAGTAGTTTAGGACTCCCTGGAGATACGCAGTATTTT.

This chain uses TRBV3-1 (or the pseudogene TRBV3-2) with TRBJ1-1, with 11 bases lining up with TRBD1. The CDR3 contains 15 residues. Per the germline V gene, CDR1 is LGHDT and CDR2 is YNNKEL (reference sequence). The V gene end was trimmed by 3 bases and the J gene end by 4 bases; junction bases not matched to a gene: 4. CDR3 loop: CASSQDRGLGTEAFF. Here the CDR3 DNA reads TGTGCCAGCAGCCAGGACAGGGGGCTGGGCACTGAAGCTTTCTTT.

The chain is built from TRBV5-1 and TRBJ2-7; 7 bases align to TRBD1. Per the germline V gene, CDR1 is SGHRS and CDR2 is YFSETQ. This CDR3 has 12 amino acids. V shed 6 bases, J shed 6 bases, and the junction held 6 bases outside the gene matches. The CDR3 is CASKGTDGEQYF. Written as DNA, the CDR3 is TGCGCCAGCAAAGGGACAGACGGCGAGCAGTACTTC.

The CDR3 DNA sequence: TGCAGTGCTAGCCGTAACGGGGAGCTGTTTTTT. Translating gives CSASRNGELFF. This chain uses TRBV20-1 with TRBJ2-2; D is ambiguous. Trimming cost V 3 bases and J 7 bases, with 6 bases left between them. This CDR3 region has 11 residues. Germline V gene lookup returns CDR1 DFQATT and CDR2 SNEGSKA (reference sequence).

DNA for the CDR3: TGCGCCAGCAGCTTGGGGGCGGGCGCAGATACGCAGTATTTT. Encoded protein: CASSLGAGADTQYF. The chain links TRBV5-1 to TRBJ2-3; TRBD2 might be the D (5 bases). The CDR3 has 14 amino acids. CDR1 is SGHRS and CDR2 is YFSETQ in the germline V gene. V was trimmed by 0 bases and J by 4 bases, leaving 9 bases between them.

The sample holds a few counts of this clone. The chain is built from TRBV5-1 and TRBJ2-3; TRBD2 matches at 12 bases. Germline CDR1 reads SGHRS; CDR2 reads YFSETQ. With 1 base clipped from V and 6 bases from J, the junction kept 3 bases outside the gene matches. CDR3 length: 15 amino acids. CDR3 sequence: CASSLRTSGDDTQYF. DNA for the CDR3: TGCGCCAGCAGCTTGAGGACTAGCGGGGATGATACGCAGTATTTT.

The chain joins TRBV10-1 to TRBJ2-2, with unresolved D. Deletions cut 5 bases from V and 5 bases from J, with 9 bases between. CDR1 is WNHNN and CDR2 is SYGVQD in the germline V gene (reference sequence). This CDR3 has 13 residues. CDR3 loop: CASSWAGTGELFF. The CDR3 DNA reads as TGCGCCAGCAGTTGGGCCGGTACCGGGGAGCTGTTTTTT.

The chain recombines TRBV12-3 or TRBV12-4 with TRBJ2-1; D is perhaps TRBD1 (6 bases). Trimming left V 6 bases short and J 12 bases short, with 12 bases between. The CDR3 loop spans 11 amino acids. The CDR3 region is CASSPDRLQFF. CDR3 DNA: TGTGCCAGCAGCCCCGACAGGCTGCAGTTCTTC.

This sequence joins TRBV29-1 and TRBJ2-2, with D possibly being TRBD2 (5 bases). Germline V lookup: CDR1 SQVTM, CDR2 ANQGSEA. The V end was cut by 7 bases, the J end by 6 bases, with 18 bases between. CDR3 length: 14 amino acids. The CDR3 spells CSARENTRAGELFF. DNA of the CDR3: TGCAGCGCCCGGGAAAACACTCGGGCCGGGGAGCTGTTTTTT.

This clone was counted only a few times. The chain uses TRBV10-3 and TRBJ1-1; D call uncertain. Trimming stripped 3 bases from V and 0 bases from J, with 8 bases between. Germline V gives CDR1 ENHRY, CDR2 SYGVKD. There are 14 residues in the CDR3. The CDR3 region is CAISDRDMNTEAFF. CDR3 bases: TGTGCCATCAGTGATCGGGATATGAACACTGAAGCTTTCTTT.

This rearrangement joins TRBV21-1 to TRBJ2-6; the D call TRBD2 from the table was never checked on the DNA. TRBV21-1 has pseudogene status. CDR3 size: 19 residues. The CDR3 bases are TGTGCCAGCAGCAAAGAAACAGCGGGGGGACCTCCTGGGGCCAACGTCCTGACTTTC. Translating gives CASSKETAGGPPGANVLTF.

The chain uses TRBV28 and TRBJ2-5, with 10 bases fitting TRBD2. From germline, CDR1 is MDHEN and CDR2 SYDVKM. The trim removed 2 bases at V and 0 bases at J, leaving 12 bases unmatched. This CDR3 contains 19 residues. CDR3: CASSLGVASGGQYQETQYF. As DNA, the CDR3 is TGTGCCAGCAGTTTAGGGGTGGCTAGCGGGGGCCAGTACCAAGAGACCCAGTACTTC.

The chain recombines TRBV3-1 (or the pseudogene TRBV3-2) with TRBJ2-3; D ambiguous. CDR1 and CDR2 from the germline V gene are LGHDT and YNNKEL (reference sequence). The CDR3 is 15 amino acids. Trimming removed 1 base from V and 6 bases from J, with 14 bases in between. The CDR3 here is CASSQGVAPRDTQYF. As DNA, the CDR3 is TGTGCCAGCAGCCAAGGAGTAGCTCCCCGGGATACGCAGTATTTT.

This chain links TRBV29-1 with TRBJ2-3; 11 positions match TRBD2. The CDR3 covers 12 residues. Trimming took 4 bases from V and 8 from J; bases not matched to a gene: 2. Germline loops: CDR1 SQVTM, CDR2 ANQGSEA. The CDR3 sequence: CSVVAGGGTQYF. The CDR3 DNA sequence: TGCAGCGTTGTAGCGGGGGGGGGTACGCAGTATTTT.

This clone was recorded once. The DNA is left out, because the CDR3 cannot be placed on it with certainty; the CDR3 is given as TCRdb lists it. The CDR3 is CASSFGPGLEAFF. J is TRBJ1-1 and V is TRBV27; the DNA was not used to check the table's D call, TRBD1. Looked up from germline, CDR1 is MNHEY and CDR2 is SMNVEV (reference sequence). Inclusive of both ends, the CDR3 amounts to 13 amino acids.